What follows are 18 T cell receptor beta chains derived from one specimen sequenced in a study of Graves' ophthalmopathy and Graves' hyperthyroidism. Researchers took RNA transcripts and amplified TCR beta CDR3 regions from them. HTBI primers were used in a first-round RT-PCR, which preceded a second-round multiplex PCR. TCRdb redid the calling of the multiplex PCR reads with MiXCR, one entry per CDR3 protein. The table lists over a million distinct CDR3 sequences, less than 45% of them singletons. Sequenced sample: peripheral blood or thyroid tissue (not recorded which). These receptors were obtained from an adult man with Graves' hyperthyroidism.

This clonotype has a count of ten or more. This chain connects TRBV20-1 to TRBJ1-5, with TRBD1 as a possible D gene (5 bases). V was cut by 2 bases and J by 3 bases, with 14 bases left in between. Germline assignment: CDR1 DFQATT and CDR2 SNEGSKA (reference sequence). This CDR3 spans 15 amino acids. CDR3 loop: CSARYQGLDNQPQHF. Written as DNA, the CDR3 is TGCAGTGCTAGATACCAGGGTTTGGACAATCAGCCCCAGCATTTT.

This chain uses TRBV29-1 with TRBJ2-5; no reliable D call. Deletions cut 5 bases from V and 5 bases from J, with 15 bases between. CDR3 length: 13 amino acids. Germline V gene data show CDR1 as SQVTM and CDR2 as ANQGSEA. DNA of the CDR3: TGCAGCGTTACGCAGACAAGCATGGAGACCCAGTACTTC. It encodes CSVTQTSMETQYF.

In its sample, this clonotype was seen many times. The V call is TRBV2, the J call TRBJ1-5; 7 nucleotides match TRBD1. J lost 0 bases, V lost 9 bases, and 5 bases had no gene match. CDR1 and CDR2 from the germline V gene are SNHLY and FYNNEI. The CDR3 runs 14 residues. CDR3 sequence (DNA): TGTGCCAGTCACAGGGGTTATAGCAATCAGCCCCAGCATTTT. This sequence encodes CASHRGYSNQPQHF.

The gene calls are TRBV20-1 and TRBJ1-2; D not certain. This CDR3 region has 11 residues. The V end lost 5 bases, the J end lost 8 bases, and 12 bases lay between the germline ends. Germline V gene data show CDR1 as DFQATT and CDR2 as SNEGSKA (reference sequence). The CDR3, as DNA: TGCAGTGCTCACCCGGGGAGGGGCTACACCTTC. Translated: CSAHPGRGYTF.

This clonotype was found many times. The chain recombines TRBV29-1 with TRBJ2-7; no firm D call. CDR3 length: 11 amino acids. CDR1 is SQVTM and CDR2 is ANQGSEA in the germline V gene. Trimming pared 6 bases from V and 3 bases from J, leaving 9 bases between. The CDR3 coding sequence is TGCAGCGTCACGACGGGCTACGAGCAGTACTTC. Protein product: CSVTTGYEQYF.

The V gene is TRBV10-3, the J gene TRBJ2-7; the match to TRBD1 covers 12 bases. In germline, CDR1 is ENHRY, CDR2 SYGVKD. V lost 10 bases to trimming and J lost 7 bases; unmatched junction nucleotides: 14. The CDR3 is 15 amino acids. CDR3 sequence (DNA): TGTGCCACCATGGGGACAGGGGGCCCCTCGGGAGAGCAGTACTTC. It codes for CATMGTGGPSGEQYF.

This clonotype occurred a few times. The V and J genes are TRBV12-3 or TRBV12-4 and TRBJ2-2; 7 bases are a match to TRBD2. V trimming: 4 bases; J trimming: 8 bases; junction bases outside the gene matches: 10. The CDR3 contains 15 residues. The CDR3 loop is CASSSDGAGKGELFF. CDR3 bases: TGTGCCAGCAGTTCGGATGGAGCGGGAAAGGGGGAGCTGTTTTTT.

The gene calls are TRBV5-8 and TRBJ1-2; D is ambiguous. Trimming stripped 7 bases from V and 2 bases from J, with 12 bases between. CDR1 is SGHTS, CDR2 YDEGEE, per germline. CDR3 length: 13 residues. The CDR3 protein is CASGLTANYGYTF. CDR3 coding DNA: TGTGCCAGCGGTTTGACGGCGAACTATGGCTACACCTTC.

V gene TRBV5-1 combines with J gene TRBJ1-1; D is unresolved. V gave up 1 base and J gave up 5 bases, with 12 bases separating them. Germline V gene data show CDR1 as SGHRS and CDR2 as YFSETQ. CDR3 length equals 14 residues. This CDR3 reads CASSLKTAGTEAFF. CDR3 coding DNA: TGCGCCAGCAGCTTGAAGACCGCCGGGACTGAAGCTTTCTTT. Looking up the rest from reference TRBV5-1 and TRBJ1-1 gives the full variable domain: KAGVTQTPRYLIKTRGQQVTLSCSPISGHRSVSWYQQTPGQGLQFLFEYFSETQRNKGNFPGRFSGRQFSNSRSEMNVSTLELGDSALYLCASSLKTAGTEAFFGQGTRLTVV.

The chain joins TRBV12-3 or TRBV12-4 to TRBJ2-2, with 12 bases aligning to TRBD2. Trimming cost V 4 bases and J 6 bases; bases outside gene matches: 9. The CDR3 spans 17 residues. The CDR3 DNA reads TGTGCCAGCAGTTCTAAGGGGGGACTAGCGGGCCCCGGGGAGCTGTTTTTT. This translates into CASSSKGGLAGPGELFF.

In DNA form, the CDR3 reads TGTGCCAGCAGCTTAGATTTCCCCGGACAGCTCACCGGGGAGCTGTTTTTT. Residues: CASSLDFPGQLTGELFF. The genes are TRBV7-2 and TRBJ2-2; TRBD1 is a possible D gene (6 bases). The CDR3 contains 17 residues. The V end lost 1 base, the J end lost 4 bases, and 16 bases lay between the germline ends. Germline loops: CDR1 SGHTA, CDR2 FQGNSA.

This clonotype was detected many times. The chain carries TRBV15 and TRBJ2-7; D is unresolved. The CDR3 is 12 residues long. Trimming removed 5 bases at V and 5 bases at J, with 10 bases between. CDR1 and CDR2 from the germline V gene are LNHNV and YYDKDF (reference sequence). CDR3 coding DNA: TGTGCCACCAGCCCAGCAGGACACGAGCAGTACTTC. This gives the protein CATSPAGHEQYF.

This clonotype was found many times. CDR3 DNA sequence: TGTGCCACGGATGAGACGGGGGATTCACCCCTCCACTTT. Encoded protein: CATDETGDSPLHF. J is TRBJ1-6 and V is TRBV15; perhaps TRBD1 as D (5 bases). The CDR3 is 13 residues long. Germline V CDR1 and CDR2: LNHNV, YYDKDF (reference sequence). V lost 9 bases, J lost 8 bases, and 14 bases lay in between.

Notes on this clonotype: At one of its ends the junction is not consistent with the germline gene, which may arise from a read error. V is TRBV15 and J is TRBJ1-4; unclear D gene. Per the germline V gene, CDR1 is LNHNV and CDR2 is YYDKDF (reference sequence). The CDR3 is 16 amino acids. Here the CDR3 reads CATSSLTGATSEKLFF. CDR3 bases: TGTGCCACCAGCAGTCTAACGGGCGCAACTAGTGAAAAACTGTTTTTT. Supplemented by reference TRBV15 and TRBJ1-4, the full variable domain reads DAMVIQNPRYQVTQFGKPVTLSCSQTLNHNVMYWYQQKSSQAPKLLFHYYDKDFNNEADTPDNFQSRRPNTSFCFLDIRSPGLGDTAMYLCATSSLTGATSEKLFFGSGTQLSVL.

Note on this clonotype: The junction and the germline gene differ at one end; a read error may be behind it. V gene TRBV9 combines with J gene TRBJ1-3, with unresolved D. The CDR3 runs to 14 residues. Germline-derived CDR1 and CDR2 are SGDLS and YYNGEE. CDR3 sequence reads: CASSQDWAGNTIYF. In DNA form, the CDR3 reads TGCGCCAGCAGCCAAGATTGGGCTGGAAACACCATATATTTT.

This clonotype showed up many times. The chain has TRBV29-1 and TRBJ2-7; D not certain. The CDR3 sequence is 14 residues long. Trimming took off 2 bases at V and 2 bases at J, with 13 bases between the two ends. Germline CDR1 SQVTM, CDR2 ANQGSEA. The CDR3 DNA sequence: TGCAGCGTTGAAAGGCAGTTGGGGACCTACGAGCAGTACTTC. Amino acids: CSVERQLGTYEQYF.

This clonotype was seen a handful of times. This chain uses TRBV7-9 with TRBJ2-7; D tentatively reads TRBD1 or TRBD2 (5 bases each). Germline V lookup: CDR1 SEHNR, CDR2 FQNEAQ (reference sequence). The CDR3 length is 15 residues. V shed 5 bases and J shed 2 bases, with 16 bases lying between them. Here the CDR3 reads CASSLVSGTPYEQYF. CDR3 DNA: TGTGCCAGCAGCCTCGTGTCGGGGACCCCCTACGAGCAGTACTTC.

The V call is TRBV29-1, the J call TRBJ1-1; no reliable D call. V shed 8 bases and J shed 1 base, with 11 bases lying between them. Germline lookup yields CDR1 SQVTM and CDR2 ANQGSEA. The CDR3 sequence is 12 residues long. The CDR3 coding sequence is TGCAGCTTGATAACGGGGAACACTGAAGCTTTCTTT. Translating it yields CSLITGNTEAFF.